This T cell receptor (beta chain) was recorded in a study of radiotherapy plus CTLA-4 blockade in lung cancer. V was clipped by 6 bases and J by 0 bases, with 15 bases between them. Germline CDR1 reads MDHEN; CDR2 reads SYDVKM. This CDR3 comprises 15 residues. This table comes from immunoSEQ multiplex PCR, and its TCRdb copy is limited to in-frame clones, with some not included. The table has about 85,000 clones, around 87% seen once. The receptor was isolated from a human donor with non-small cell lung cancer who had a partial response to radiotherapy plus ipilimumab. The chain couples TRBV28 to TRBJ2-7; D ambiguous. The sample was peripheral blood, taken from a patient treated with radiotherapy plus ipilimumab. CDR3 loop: CASSQERRGSYEQYF. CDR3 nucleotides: TGTGCCAGCAGCCAAGAGCGAAGAGGCTCCTACGAGCAGTACTTC.